The 2 T cell receptor beta chains in this list originate from one sample, sequenced in a study of T cells in Graves' hyperthyroidism and ophthalmopathy. Template material for amplifying TCR beta CDR3 regions consisted of RNA transcripts. HTBI primers drove first-round RT-PCR of the TCR CDR3. From the multiplex PCR reads, TCRdb called clonotypes with MiXCR, one entry per CDR3 protein. The data show 35,000 to 45,000 distinct CDR3 sequences, with 52% seen just once and 15% to 20% held by the top ten. Sequencing was performed on blood. The receptors come from a man between 40 and 49 years old with Graves' ophthalmopathy.

This clonotype was counted at least ten times. The V call is TRBV6-1, the J call TRBJ1-5; D is ambiguous. Germline values: CDR1 MNHNS, CDR2 SASEGT. The CDR3 spans 15 residues. The V gene lost 0 bases and the J gene lost 1 base, with 7 bases spanning the gap. The chain's CDR3 is CASSEAAGSNQPQHF. The CDR3 DNA sequence: TGTGCCAGCAGTGAAGCGGCGGGGAGCAATCAGCCCCAGCATTTT.

The rearrangement joins TRBV4-3 to TRBJ1-4; no reliable D call. Trimming took 5 bases from V and 7 from J, leaving 17 bases between them. This CDR3 contains 15 residues. Germline V gene sequence: CDR1 LGHNA, CDR2 YSLEER. The CDR3 loop is CASSAFPGLGEKLFF. Written as DNA, the CDR3 is TGCGCCAGCAGCGCATTCCCGGGATTGGGTGAAAAACTGTTTTTT.